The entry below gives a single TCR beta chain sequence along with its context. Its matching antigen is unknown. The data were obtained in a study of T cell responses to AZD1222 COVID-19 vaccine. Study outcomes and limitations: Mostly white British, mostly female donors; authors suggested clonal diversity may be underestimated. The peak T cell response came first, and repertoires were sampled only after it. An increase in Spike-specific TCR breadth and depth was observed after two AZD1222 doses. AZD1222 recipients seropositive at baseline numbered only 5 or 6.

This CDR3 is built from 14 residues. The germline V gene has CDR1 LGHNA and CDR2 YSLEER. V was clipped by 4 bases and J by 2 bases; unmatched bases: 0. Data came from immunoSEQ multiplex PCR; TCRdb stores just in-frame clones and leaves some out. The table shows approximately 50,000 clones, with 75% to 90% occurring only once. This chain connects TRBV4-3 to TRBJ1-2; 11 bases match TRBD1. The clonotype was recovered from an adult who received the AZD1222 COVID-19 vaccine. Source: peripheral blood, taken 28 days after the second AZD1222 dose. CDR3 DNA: TGCGCCAGCAGCCGGGACAGGGGGAACTATGGCTACACCTTC. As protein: CASSRDRGNYGYTF.